One and the same sample provided the 13 T cell receptor beta chains below, sequenced in a study of blood T cell repertoires in COVID-19 (dated by TCRdb to the early 2020s). Receptor amplification or capture employed the immunoSEQ multiplex PCR assay. The table was pulled from immuneACCESS by TCRdb, which kept in-frame rearrangements only. Such tables lose some clones; where checked, under half of the loss comes from unresolved V genes, and the rest has no known cause. Present in this sample are about 150,000 clones, 86% of which were seen just once. Clones ranked in the top ten supply roughly 3% of the sample. Sequencing was done on a sample of peripheral blood. The source of these receptors is a man between 65 and 80 years old with acute or convalescent COVID-19.

CDR3: CASSLGTYRNTEAFF. CDR3 DNA sequence: TGTGCCAGCAGCTTGGGGACATATCGGAACACTGAAGCTTTCTTT. The chain uses TRBV5-8 and TRBJ1-1, with D perhaps TRBD1 (5 bases). Trimming cost V 0 bases and J 1 base, with 10 bases left between them. Germline-derived CDR1 and CDR2 are SGHTS and YDEGEE. The CDR3 spans 15 residues. Using reference TRBV5-8 and TRBJ1-1 for the parts outside the CDR3, the full variable domain is EAGVTQSPTHLIKTRGQQATLRCSPISGHTSVYWYQQALGLGLQFLLWYDEGEERNRGNFPPRFSGRQFPNYSSELNVNALELEDSALYLCASSLGTYRNTEAFFGQGTRLTVV.

In its sample, this clone was seen once. This rearrangement joins TRBV28 to TRBJ2-7; a weak D match, TRBD2 (5 bases). CDR3 length: 14 residues. The V gene's germline CDR1 is MDHEN and CDR2 SYDVKM. Trimming took off 3 bases at V and 3 bases at J, with 12 bases between the two ends. The CDR3 bases are TGTGCCAGCAGTTTGCTAAGCGGAGACTACGAGCAGTACTTC. Protein sequence: CASSLLSGDYEQYF.

This clone was picked up one time. V is TRBV27 and J is TRBJ2-7; no reliable D call. The V end lost 5 bases, the J end lost 0 bases, and 8 bases lay between the germline ends. CDR3 length equals 13 residues. CDR1 and CDR2 from the germline V gene are MNHEY and SMNVEV (reference sequence). CDR3 sequence reads: CASSPPSSYEQYF. The CDR3 DNA is TGTGCCAGCAGTCCCCCTTCCTCCTACGAGCAGTACTTC.

The J gene is TRBJ2-2, the V gene TRBV7-9; weak D call: TRBD2 (6 bases). There are 12 residues in the CDR3. V was pared by 4 bases and J by 8 bases, with 8 bases between. CDR1 and CDR2 (germline): SEHNR, FQNEAQ (reference sequence). The CDR3 loop is CASSSEGGELFF. The CDR3 DNA reads as TGTGCCAGCAGCTCGGAGGGAGGGGAGCTGTTTTTT.

This rearrangement joins TRBV3-1 (or the pseudogene TRBV3-2) to TRBJ2-1, with 8 bases identical to TRBD2. The V gene's germline CDR1 is LGHDT and CDR2 YNNKEL (reference sequence). Germline trimming cut 1 base from V and 3 bases from J; bases unmatched to any gene: 2. The CDR3 spans 15 residues. CDR3 nucleotides: TGTGCCAGCAGCCAAGTACTAGCGGACTACAATGAGCAGTTCTTC. It yields the protein CASSQVLADYNEQFF.

The rearrangement joins TRBV25-1 to TRBJ2-1; no reliable D call. Germline V gene lookup returns CDR1 MGHDK and CDR2 SYGVNS. The V end was cut by 0 bases, the J end by 12 bases, with 12 bases between. CDR3 length: 13 residues. The CDR3 DNA follows: TGTGCCAGCAGTGAATACAACAACCGAGGGCAGTTCTTC. Translating it yields CASSEYNNRGQFF.

V is TRBV30 and J is TRBJ1-6, with 7 nucleotides matching TRBD1. This CDR3 comprises 15 residues. After removal of 1 base from V and 7 bases from J, the junction contained 7 bases not matched to a gene. In germline, CDR1 is GTSNPN, CDR2 SVGIG (reference sequence). CDR3 nucleotide sequence: TGTGCCTGGAGTGCGTTGGGGGACAGAAATTCACCCCTCCACTTT. It translates to CAWSALGDRNSPLHF.

The chain uses TRBV15 and TRBJ2-7; 11 bases line up with TRBD2. The CDR3 contains 13 residues. The V gene's germline CDR1 is LNHNV and CDR2 YYDKDF (reference sequence). Trimming removed 3 bases from V and 6 bases from J; junction bases left unmatched: 1. CDR3 amino acids: CATSSSGRAEQYF. DNA for the CDR3: TGTGCCACCAGCAGTAGCGGGAGGGCCGAGCAGTACTTC.

This chain uses TRBV5-6 with TRBJ2-1; TRBD2 matches at 7 bases. CDR1 SGHDT and CDR2 YYEEEE come from the germline V gene. J was trimmed by 9 bases and V by 2 bases; bases with no gene match: 5. The CDR3 is 13 residues long. The CDR3, as DNA: TGTGCCAGCAGCTTACTAGCGATAGGTGAGCAGTTCTTC. Translating gives CASSLLAIGEQFF.

V is TRBV2 and J is TRBJ1-2; D ambiguous. CDR1 and CDR2 from the germline V gene are SNHLY and FYNNEI. V was shortened by 4 bases and J by 0 bases, with 9 bases between the two germline ends. The CDR3 has 14 residues. In DNA, the CDR3 is TGTGCCAGCAGTGCCAGGAAAACTAACTATGGCTACACCTTC. Protein product: CASSARKTNYGYTF.

This chain uses TRBV5-1 with TRBJ1-1; tentative D call: TRBD1 (6 bases). The germline V gene encodes CDR1 SGHRS and CDR2 YFSETQ. The ends were cut back, 6 bases at V and 2 bases at J, with 14 bases in the middle. The CDR3 length is 14 residues. In nucleotides, the CDR3 is TGCGCCAGCACCCAGGGGACCCCTAACACTGAAGCTTTCTTT. Its translation: CASTQGTPNTEAFF. Complete variable domain (other parts from reference TRBV5-1 and TRBJ1-1): KAGVTQTPRYLIKTRGQQVTLSCSPISGHRSVSWYQQTPGQGLQFLFEYFSETQRNKGNFPGRFSGRQFSNSRSEMNVSTLELGDSALYLCASTQGTPNTEAFFGQGTRLTVV.

The J gene is TRBJ1-1, the V gene TRBV7-3; no firm D call. CDR3 size: 13 residues. In germline, CDR1 is SGHTA, CDR2 FQGTGA. Trimming removed 1 base at V and 2 bases at J, with 5 bases between. The CDR3: CASSLNRNTEAFF. In nucleotides, the CDR3 is TGTGCCAGCAGCTTAAACAGAAACACTGAAGCTTTCTTT.

V usage is TRBV6-5 and J usage is TRBJ2-1; 9 bases are a match to TRBD1. Germline CDR1 MNHEY, CDR2 SVGAGI. J lost 7 bases, V lost 6 bases, and 10 bases had no gene match. CDR3 length equals 15 residues. The CDR3 region has the DNA TGTGCCAGCAGAACCGGGACAGGGCAAACGAATGAGCAGTTCTTC. This codes for CASRTGTGQTNEQFF.